This is a list of T cell receptor beta chains from one sample in a study of brain T cells in children with intractable seizures. The repertoire was sequenced with immunoSEQ multiplex PCR; TCRdb's copy has only in-frame clones and lacks some. The sample comprises approximately 60,000 clones, about 96% of which are singletons, and around 0.4% rests with the top ten. The material sequenced was peripheral blood, taken at surgery. Every receptor here comes from a boy younger than two with focal cortical dysplasia and intractable seizures. CDR3s include the opening cysteine and the closing phenylalanine or tryptophan. Each record gives: V gene, clone size, D gene, J gene, CDR3 DNA, CDR3 protein. The D gene is left open where the match is weak. Expanded clones are given a class, and other clones once, few, many or no size at all.

v_gene: TRBV29-1
abundance: NA
d_gene: TRBD1
j_gene: TRBJ2-2
CDR3nt: TGCAGCGTCCCTTCCGAAAGGACAGGGGGCGCGAACACCGGGGAGCTGTTTTTT
CDR3aa: CSVPSERTGGANTGELFF

v_gene: TRBV10-3
abundance: NA
d_gene: TRBD2
j_gene: TRBJ2-7
CDR3nt: TGTGCCACCGGGGCGGGGGTAGCGGTTAACTACGAGCAGTACTTC
CDR3aa: CATGAGVAVNYEQYF

v_gene: TRBV4-3
abundance: NA
d_gene: NA
j_gene: TRBJ2-1
CDR3nt: TGCGCCAGCGGACACGTAAATGACAATGAGCAGTTCTTC
CDR3aa: CASGHVNDNEQFF

v_gene: TRBV5-1
abundance: NA
d_gene: NA
j_gene: TRBJ1-4
CDR3nt: TGCGCCAGCAGTTCACTCAGGGAGGATGAAAAACTGTTTTTT
CDR3aa: CASSSLREDEKLFF

v_gene: TRBV19
abundance: NA
d_gene: NA
j_gene: TRBJ2-1
CDR3nt: TGTGCCAGTAATTACTACAATGAGCAGTTCTTC
CDR3aa: CASNYYNEQFF

v_gene: TRBV5-1
abundance: NA
d_gene: NA
j_gene: TRBJ2-5
CDR3nt: TGCGCCAGCAGCTTGGCTGTGACCCACGAGACCCAGTACTTC
CDR3aa: CASSLAVTHETQYF

v_gene: TRBV29-1
abundance: NA
d_gene: NA
j_gene: TRBJ1-2
CDR3nt: TGCAGCGTTGAAGACGGCAGCAACTATGGCTACACCTTC
CDR3aa: CSVEDGSNYGYTF

v_gene: TRBV5-1
abundance: NA
d_gene: NA
j_gene: TRBJ1-1
CDR3nt: TGCGCCAGCAGCTTGAAGAAAGGGGTGCGGGGGGCCGAATGGACTGAAGCTTTCTTT
CDR3aa: CASSLKKGVRGAEWTEAFF

v_gene: TRBV7-3
abundance: NA
d_gene: NA
j_gene: TRBJ2-1
CDR3nt: TGTGCCAGCAGCCAGGGACCCAACAATGAGCAGTTCTTC
CDR3aa: CASSQGPNNEQFF

v_gene: TRBV6-2/TRBV6-3
abundance: NA
d_gene: TRBD2
j_gene: TRBJ2-2
CDR3nt: TGTGCCAGCAGTTACGTCCCCTCTAGCGGGAGGAAAACCGGGGAGCTGTTTTTT
CDR3aa: CASSYVPSSGRKTGELFF

v_gene: TRBV4-3
abundance: NA
d_gene: NA
j_gene: TRBJ2-7
CDR3nt: TGCGCCAGCAGCCAATTCATTACCGGGACACGGACCCACGAGCAGTACTTC
CDR3aa: CASSQFITGTRTHEQYF

v_gene: TRBV7-2
abundance: NA
d_gene: NA
j_gene: TRBJ1-6
CDR3nt: TGTGCCAGCAGCGGACAGCGCGGGGATAATTCACCCCTCCACTTT
CDR3aa: CASSGQRGDNSPLHF

v_gene: TRBV5-1
abundance: few
d_gene: NA
j_gene: TRBJ2-7
CDR3nt: TGCGCCAGCAGCTTGGTAGGATACGAGCAGTACTTC
CDR3aa: CASSLVGYEQYF

v_gene: TRBV6-6
abundance: NA
d_gene: TRBD1
j_gene: TRBJ2-5
CDR3nt: TGTGCCAGCAGGGCCGGGACAGTCCAAGAGACCCAGTACTTC
CDR3aa: CASRAGTVQETQYF

v_gene: TRBV6-5
abundance: NA
d_gene: TRBD1
j_gene: TRBJ1-3
CDR3nt: TGTGCCAGCCAAACGGGGGACAGGGGAGCAGCCATATATTTT
CDR3aa: CASQTGDRGAAIYF

v_gene: TRBV5-4
abundance: NA
d_gene: NA
j_gene: TRBJ1-1
CDR3nt: TGTGCCAGCAGCTTGGTGGGTGTCAGGTACACTGAAGCTTTCTTT
CDR3aa: CASSLVGVRYTEAFF

v_gene: TRBV7-2
abundance: NA
d_gene: TRBD1
j_gene: TRBJ1-3
CDR3nt: TGTGCCAGCAGCTTACGGACAGGTACTGGAAACACCATATATTTT
CDR3aa: CASSLRTGTGNTIYF

v_gene: TRBV4-1
abundance: NA
d_gene: TRBD1
j_gene: TRBJ1-2
CDR3nt: TGCGCCAGCAGCCAAGTCTGGGGACAGGGAGTTAAGCAGGATGGCTACACCTTC
CDR3aa: CASSQVWGQGVKQDGYTF

v_gene: TRBV6-5
abundance: NA
d_gene: NA
j_gene: TRBJ1-2
CDR3nt: TGTGCCAGCCTTTCTCCGACAGGCGGCTATGGCTACACCTTC
CDR3aa: CASLSPTGGYGYTF

v_gene: TRBV4-2
abundance: NA
d_gene: NA
j_gene: TRBJ2-2
CDR3nt: TGTGCCAGCAGCCAACTCCAGGGGGGACCCGGGGAGCTGTTTTTT
CDR3aa: CASSQLQGGPGELFF

v_gene: TRBV18
abundance: NA
d_gene: NA
j_gene: TRBJ2-1
CDR3nt: TGTGCCAGCTCACCAATTAGGCGTTTGGGGCAGTTCTTC
CDR3aa: CASSPIRRLGQFF

v_gene: TRBV5-1
abundance: once
d_gene: NA
j_gene: TRBJ1-3
CDR3nt: TGCGCCAGCAGCGTGAGCGGGTCACCCTCTGGAAACACCATATATTTT
CDR3aa: CASSVSGSPSGNTIYF

v_gene: TRBV7-6
abundance: NA
d_gene: NA
j_gene: TRBJ2-3
CDR3nt: TGTGCCAGCAGCTTAGCCTACGGTCCTACAGATACGCAGTATTTT
CDR3aa: CASSLAYGPTDTQYF

v_gene: TRBV5-1
abundance: NA
d_gene: TRBD2
j_gene: TRBJ2-5
CDR3nt: TGCGCCAGCAGTCGCGGGGGGCGAGAGACCCAGTACTTC
CDR3aa: CASSRGGRETQYF

v_gene: TRBV6-4
abundance: few
d_gene: NA
j_gene: TRBJ1-1
CDR3nt: TGTGCCGTAGCCTACAGGGACACTGAAGCTTTCTTT
CDR3aa: CAVAYRDTEAFF

v_gene: TRBV6-2/TRBV6-3
abundance: NA
d_gene: NA
j_gene: TRBJ2-3
CDR3nt: TGTGCCAGCAGTTCGCAGGACCCGGCAGATACGCAGTATTTT
CDR3aa: CASSSQDPADTQYF

v_gene: TRBV5-1
abundance: NA
d_gene: NA
j_gene: TRBJ2-3
CDR3nt: TGCGCCAGCAGCTTAAGCACAGATACGCAGTATTTT
CDR3aa: CASSLSTDTQYF

v_gene: TRBV3-1/TRBV3-2
abundance: NA
d_gene: NA
j_gene: TRBJ2-1
CDR3nt: TGTGCCAGCAGCCAAGCCCCTGATGGGTACAATGAGCAGTTCTTC
CDR3aa: CASSQAPDGYNEQFF

v_gene: TRBV5-1
abundance: NA
d_gene: TRBD1
j_gene: TRBJ1-1
CDR3nt: TGCGCCAGCAGGGACCCGACAGGGACTGAAGCTTTCTTT
CDR3aa: CASRDPTGTEAFF

v_gene: TRBV28
abundance: NA
d_gene: TRBD2
j_gene: TRBJ2-7
CDR3nt: TGTGCCAGCAGTTTTATGTCTAGCGGGAGTTACGAGCAGTACTTC
CDR3aa: CASSFMSSGSYEQYF

v_gene: TRBV29-1
abundance: NA
d_gene: NA
j_gene: TRBJ1-2
CDR3nt: TGCAGCGTGCTCCGGGACACAAACTATGGCTACACCTTC
CDR3aa: CSVLRDTNYGYTF

v_gene: TRBV27
abundance: NA
d_gene: NA
j_gene: TRBJ2-7
CDR3nt: TGTGCCAGCAGTCTGTCCGGGCGCCGCTACGAGCAGTACTTC
CDR3aa: CASSLSGRRYEQYF

v_gene: TRBV9
abundance: NA
d_gene: TRBD1
j_gene: TRBJ2-7
CDR3nt: TGTGCCAGCAGCGTAGGTTCCGGACAGGGCTACGAGCAGTACTTC
CDR3aa: CASSVGSGQGYEQYF

v_gene: TRBV3-1/TRBV3-2
abundance: NA
d_gene: NA
j_gene: TRBJ2-7
CDR3nt: TGTGCCAGCAGCCAAGATTATTCGGGGAGCCACTCCTACGAGCAGTACTTC
CDR3aa: CASSQDYSGSHSYEQYF

v_gene: TRBV27
abundance: NA
d_gene: NA
j_gene: TRBJ2-3
CDR3nt: TGTGCCAGCAGTTTACTGGGATCCGGCACAGATACGCAGTATTTT
CDR3aa: CASSLLGSGTDTQYF

v_gene: TRBV6-2/TRBV6-3
abundance: NA
d_gene: NA
j_gene: TRBJ1-1
CDR3nt: TGTGCCAGCAGCCCAAACGGCCCCTTATTCTTT
CDR3aa: CASSPNGPLFF

v_gene: TRBV15
abundance: NA
d_gene: TRBD1
j_gene: TRBJ2-7
CDR3nt: TGTGCCACCAGCACCCGACAGGGGGTATCCTACGAGCAGTACTTC
CDR3aa: CATSTRQGVSYEQYF

v_gene: TRBV11-2
abundance: NA
d_gene: TRBD1
j_gene: TRBJ1-2
CDR3nt: TGTGCCAGCAGCGCAGGACAGGTGGGCTATGGCTACACCTTC
CDR3aa: CASSAGQVGYGYTF

v_gene: TRBV9
abundance: NA
d_gene: NA
j_gene: TRBJ2-1
CDR3nt: TGTGCCAGCAGCGTAGCTTTAGAGGGCCATGAGCAGTTCTTC
CDR3aa: CASSVALEGHEQFF

v_gene: TRBV29-1
abundance: NA
d_gene: TRBD1
j_gene: TRBJ2-7
CDR3nt: TGCAGCGTTAGGGACAGTGACTCCTACGAGCAGTACTTC
CDR3aa: CSVRDSDSYEQYF

v_gene: TRBV24-1
abundance: NA
d_gene: TRBD2
j_gene: TRBJ2-1
CDR3nt: TGTGCCACCAGTGAGCGACCGGGACTAGCTTACAATGAGCAGTTCTTC
CDR3aa: CATSERPGLAYNEQFF